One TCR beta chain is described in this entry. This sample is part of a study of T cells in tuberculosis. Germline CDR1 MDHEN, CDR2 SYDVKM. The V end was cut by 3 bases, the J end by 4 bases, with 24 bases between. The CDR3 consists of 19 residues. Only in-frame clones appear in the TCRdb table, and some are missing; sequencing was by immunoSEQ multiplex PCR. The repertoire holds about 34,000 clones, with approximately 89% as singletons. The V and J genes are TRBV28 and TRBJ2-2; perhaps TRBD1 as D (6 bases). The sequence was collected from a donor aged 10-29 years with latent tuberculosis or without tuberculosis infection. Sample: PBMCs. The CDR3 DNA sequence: TGTGCCAGCAGTTTCCTAGAACAGGGTGTTTACTTTCCCACCGGGGAGCTGTTTTTT. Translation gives CASSFLEQGVYFPTGELFF. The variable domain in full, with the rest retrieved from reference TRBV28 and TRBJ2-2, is DVKVTQSSRYLVKRTGEKVFLECVQDMDHENMFWYRQDPGLGLRLIYFSYDVKMKEKGDIPEGYSVSREKKERFSLILESASTNQTSMYLCASSFLEQGVYFPTGELFFGEGSRLTVL.